This record covers a single T cell receptor beta chain. The data were obtained in a study of T cell changes during pregnancy in multiple sclerosis. Repertoires were generated with immunoSEQ multiplex PCR, while TCRdb's copy carries only in-frame clones and drops some. Among around 97,000 clones listed, about 90% were seen once. CDR1 and CDR2 (germline): SGDLS, YYNGEE. The CDR3 is 15 residues long. Trimming removed 0 bases from V and 1 base from J; junction bases left unmatched: 4. The clonotype originates from a female donor with multiple sclerosis, enrolled in a pregnancy study. Source: peripheral blood, taken after pregnancy. This sequence joins TRBV9 and TRBJ2-7; 7 bases match TRBD1. The CDR3 loop is CASSVEGAPSYEQYF. CDR3 sequence (DNA): TGTGCCAGCAGCGTAGAGGGGGCCCCTTCCTACGAGCAGTACTTC.